The text below deals with one T cell receptor (beta chain). This entry belongs to a study of radiation and T cells in renal cell carcinoma. Profiled with immunoSEQ multiplex PCR; TCRdb holds only in-frame clones, not every one. Seen here are some 110,000 clones, approximately 82% observed once, and the top ten hold 2.5% to 3.5%. Time point indicated: baseline pretreatment blood. Treatment meaning: 15 Gy SBRT to primary tumor, nephrectomy 4 weeks later. CDR1 and CDR2 (germline): MNHEY, SVGAGI. Trimming pared 10 bases from V and 5 bases from J, leaving 12 bases between. The CDR3 covers 11 residues. The V gene is TRBV6-5, the J gene TRBJ2-7, with D tentatively TRBD1 (6 bases). The sequencing used blood, collected from a patient whose treatment included radiotherapy and nephrectomy. The TCR originated in a woman aged 60-75 years with renal cell carcinoma. CDR3 nucleotide sequence: TGTGCCACCCGGGACATTAACGAGCAGTACTTC. It is translated as CATRDINEQYF.